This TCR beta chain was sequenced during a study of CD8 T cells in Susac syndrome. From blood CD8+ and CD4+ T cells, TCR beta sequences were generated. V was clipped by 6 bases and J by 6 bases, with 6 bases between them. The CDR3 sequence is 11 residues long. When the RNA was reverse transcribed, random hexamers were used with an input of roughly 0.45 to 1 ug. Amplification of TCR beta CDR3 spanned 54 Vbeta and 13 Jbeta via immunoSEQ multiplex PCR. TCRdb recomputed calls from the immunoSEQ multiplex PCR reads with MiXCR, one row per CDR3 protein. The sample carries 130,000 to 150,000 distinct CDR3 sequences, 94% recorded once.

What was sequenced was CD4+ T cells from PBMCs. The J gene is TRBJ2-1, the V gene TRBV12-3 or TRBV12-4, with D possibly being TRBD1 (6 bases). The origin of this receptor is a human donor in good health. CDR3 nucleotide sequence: TGTGCCAGCAGGACAGGCAATGAGCAGTTCTTC. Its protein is CASRTGNEQFF.